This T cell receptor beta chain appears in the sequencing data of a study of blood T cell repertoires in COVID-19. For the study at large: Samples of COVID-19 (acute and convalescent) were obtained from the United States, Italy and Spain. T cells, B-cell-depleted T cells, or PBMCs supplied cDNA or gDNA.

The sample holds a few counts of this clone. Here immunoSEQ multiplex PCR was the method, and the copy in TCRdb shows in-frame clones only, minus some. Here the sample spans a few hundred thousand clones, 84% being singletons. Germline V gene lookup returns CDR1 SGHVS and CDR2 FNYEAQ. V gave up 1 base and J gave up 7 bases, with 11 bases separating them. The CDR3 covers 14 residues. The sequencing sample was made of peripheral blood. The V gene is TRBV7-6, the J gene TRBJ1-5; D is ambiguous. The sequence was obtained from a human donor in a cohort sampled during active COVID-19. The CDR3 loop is CASSLGPGLQPQHF. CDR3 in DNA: TGTGCCAGCAGCTTAGGCCCGGGGTTGCAGCCCCAGCATTTT.